These 29 T cell receptor beta chains share one sample of origin, sequenced in a study of T cell responses to AZD1222 COVID-19 vaccine. TCRdb's copy holds only in-frame clones and misses some; the assay was immunoSEQ multiplex PCR. The table has approximately 300,000 clones, around 92% seen once. The specimen was peripheral blood, collected 28 days after the second AZD1222 dose. These receptors were collected from an adult who received the AZD1222 COVID-19 vaccine.

V gene TRBV7-2 combines with J gene TRBJ2-1; 11 bases map to TRBD2. Germline CDR1 SGHTA, CDR2 FQGNSA. J gave up 2 bases and V 7 bases, and 7 bases lay outside the gene matches. This CDR3 is built from 16 residues. CDR3 DNA: TGTGCCAGCACCCCCCCGACTAGCGGGGCCTACAATGAGCAGTTCTTC. Its protein product is CASTPPTSGAYNEQFF.

The chain joins TRBV5-4 to TRBJ2-7; D unresolved. V lost 4 bases and J 6 bases, leaving 11 bases between the germline ends. The CDR3 has 12 residues. CDR1 is SGHNT and CDR2 is YYREEE in the germline V gene (reference sequence). The CDR3 region is CASSLGTSEQYF. The DNA for the CDR3 is TGTGCCAGCAGCCTCGGAACTTCCGAGCAGTACTTC.

V gene TRBV27 combines with J gene TRBJ1-1; D ambiguous. This CDR3 is built from 15 residues. The V gene's germline CDR1 is MNHEY and CDR2 SMNVEV (reference sequence). V lost 2 bases and J lost 2, with 12 bases in between. This CDR3 is CASSLEGRRNTEAFF. The CDR3 region has the DNA TGTGCCAGCAGTTTAGAGGGCAGGCGAAACACTGAAGCTTTCTTT.

This clone was counted between two and nine times. The V call is TRBV5-1, the J call TRBJ1-2; D perhaps matches TRBD1 (5 bases). Germline CDR1 is SGHRS and CDR2 is YFSETQ. The CDR3 runs to 14 residues. Deletions cut 6 bases from V and 4 bases from J, with 16 bases between. The CDR3: CASTGAVGSYGYTF. The CDR3 nucleotides read TGCGCCAGCACCGGGGCGGTTGGAAGCTATGGCTACACCTTC.

CDR3 residues: CASSREVPGQLLRGYTF. CDR3 in DNA: TGTGCCAGCTCTAGGGAGGTCCCGGGACAGCTTCTTCGTGGCTACACCTTC. The chain links TRBV18 to TRBJ1-2; 7 bases match TRBD1. Germline trimming cut 6 bases from V and 7 bases from J; bases unmatched to any gene: 20. Germline V CDR1 and CDR2: KGHSH, LQKENI. CDR3 length equals 17 residues.

The chain employs TRBV27 and TRBJ2-5, with 12 nucleotides matching TRBD1. The CDR3 is 15 amino acids. The V gene end was trimmed by 5 bases and the J gene end by 4 bases; junction bases not matched to a gene: 5. The V gene's germline CDR1 is MNHEY and CDR2 SMNVEV (reference sequence). The CDR3 reads CASSAGQGAAETQYF. In nucleotides, the CDR3 is TGTGCCAGCAGTGCGGGACAGGGGGCTGCAGAGACCCAGTACTTC.

A note on this clone: Within the sample, other DNA sequences also encode this same CDR3. V and J are TRBV5-1 and TRBJ2-3; D might be TRBD1 (5 bases). Germline V gene sequence: CDR1 SGHRS, CDR2 YFSETQ. The CDR3 loop spans 14 amino acids. V was cut by 0 bases and J by 2 bases, with 7 bases left in between. CDR3 sequence reads: CASSLGQSTDTQYF. Here the CDR3 DNA reads TGCGCCAGCAGCTTGGGACAGTCCACAGATACGCAGTATTTT. The whole variable domain, remainder taken from reference TRBV5-1 and TRBJ2-3, is KAGVTQTPRYLIKTRGQQVTLSCSPISGHRSVSWYQQTPGQGLQFLFEYFSETQRNKGNFPGRFSGRQFSNSRSEMNVSTLELGDSALYLCASSLGQSTDTQYFGPGTRLTVL.

CDR3 sequence reads: CASRGDTLNTEAFF. DNA of the CDR3: TGTGCCAGCAGGGGGGACACCTTGAACACTGAAGCTTTCTTT. The chain has TRBV6-5 and TRBJ1-1; maybe TRBD1 (6 bases). This CDR3 has 14 residues. The V and J ends lost 6 bases and 0 bases respectively, with 11 bases between them. Germline lookup yields CDR1 MNHEY and CDR2 SVGAGI.

CDR3 in amino acids: CASSPGIRADTQYF. The CDR3 region has the DNA TGTGCCAGCAGCCCAGGGATCCGGGCAGATACGCAGTATTTT. The V call is TRBV7-3, the J call TRBJ2-3; D is possibly TRBD1 (5 bases). In germline, CDR1 is SGHTA, CDR2 FQGTGA. V lost 5 bases and J lost 4, with 13 bases in between. The CDR3 totals 14 residues. Full variable domain (outside the CDR3, taken from reference TRBV7-3 and TRBJ2-3): GAGVSQTPSNKVTEKGKYVELRCDPISGHTALYWYRQSLGQGPEFLIYFQGTGAADDSGLPNDRFFAVRPEGSVSTLKIQRTERGDSAVYLCASSPGIRADTQYFGPGTRLTVL.

This chain uses TRBV7-8 with TRBJ2-1; D uncertain. The CDR3 consists of 12 residues. Per the germline V gene, CDR1 is SGHVS and CDR2 is FQNEAQ. Trimming stripped 1 base from V and 7 bases from J, with 5 bases between. The CDR3 protein is CASSLVVNEQFF. The CDR3 DNA reads TGTGCCAGCAGCTTAGTTGTGAATGAGCAGTTCTTC.

V usage is TRBV18 and J usage is TRBJ1-1; D is unresolved. Germline V CDR1 and CDR2: KGHSH, LQKENI. Deletions cut 3 bases from V and 5 bases from J, with 10 bases between. The CDR3 totals 13 residues. The CDR3 sequence: CASSPQARTEAFF. The CDR3, as DNA: TGTGCCAGCTCACCCCAAGCACGGACTGAAGCTTTCTTT.

This clone was detected once. V and J are TRBV12-3 or TRBV12-4 and TRBJ2-5; D is unresolved. V was clipped by 5 bases and J by 2 bases, with 9 bases between them. This CDR3 comprises 13 residues. The CDR3 bases are TGTGCCAGCAGTCCCCGACCACAAGAGACCCAGTACTTC. Its protein is CASSPRPQETQYF.

V gene TRBV18 combines with J gene TRBJ2-2; 8 bases are shared with TRBD1. The germline gives CDR1 KGHSH, CDR2 LQKENI. V was pared by 1 base and J by 0 bases, with 1 base of the junction left unmatched. The CDR3 loop spans 16 amino acids. CDR3 sequence (DNA): TGTGCCAGCTCACCACGGACAGGGTCGAACACCGGGGAGCTGTTTTTT. This gives the protein CASSPRTGSNTGELFF. The full variable domain, completed using reference TRBV18 and TRBJ2-2, is NAGVMQNPRHLVRRRGQEARLRCSPMKGHSHVYWYRQLPEEGLKFMVYLQKENIIDESGMPKERFSAEFPKEGPSILRIQQVVRGDSAAYFCASSPRTGSNTGELFFGEGSRLTVL.

This rearrangement joins TRBV5-1 to TRBJ2-7; 7 bases fit TRBD1. This CDR3 is built from 18 residues. Germline V gene sequence: CDR1 SGHRS, CDR2 YFSETQ. V dropped 0 bases and J dropped 2; count of bases not matched to a gene: 14. Here the CDR3 DNA reads TGCGCCAGCAGCTTGGGATCCGGGACAGTAGTTAATCCCTACGAGCAGTACTTC. As protein: CASSLGSGTVVNPYEQYF. The whole variable domain, remainder taken from reference TRBV5-1 and TRBJ2-7, is KAGVTQTPRYLIKTRGQQVTLSCSPISGHRSVSWYQQTPGQGLQFLFEYFSETQRNKGNFPGRFSGRQFSNSRSEMNVSTLELGDSALYLCASSLGSGTVVNPYEQYFGPGTRLTVT.

This chain connects TRBV7-9 to TRBJ1-6; D uncertain. The germline CDR1 and CDR2 sequences are SEHNR and FQNEAQ (reference sequence). This CDR3 contains 16 residues. Trimming took 1 base from V and 5 from J, leaving 12 bases between them. CDR3 nucleotides: TGTGCCAGCAGCTTAGAGCCTACAGTCCATAATTCACCCCTCCACTTT. Its protein is CASSLEPTVHNSPLHF.

The chain is built from TRBV5-6 and TRBJ1-2; D gene uncertain. CDR1 and CDR2 (germline): SGHDT, YYEEEE. This CDR3 region has 13 residues. The V gene lost 4 bases and the J gene lost 4 bases, with 11 bases spanning the gap. The CDR3 nucleotides are TGTGCCAGCAGCCCTGGGGTCCCCTATGGCTACACCTTC. Translating gives CASSPGVPYGYTF.

The chain combines TRBV28 with TRBJ1-5; TRBD1 matches at 7 bases. Germline values: CDR1 MDHEN, CDR2 SYDVKM. Trimming at V came to 5 bases and at J to 2 bases, leaving 3 bases not matched to a gene. The CDR3 length is 14 residues. CDR3 protein: CASSRTGGNQPQHF. The CDR3 nucleotides are TGTGCCAGCAGTAGAACAGGGGGCAATCAGCCCCAGCATTTT.

The rearrangement uses TRBV19 and TRBJ2-7; 9 nucleotides line up with TRBD1. This CDR3 is built from 16 residues. Germline V gene lookup returns CDR1 LNHDA and CDR2 SQIVND (reference sequence). The V segment lost 5 bases and the J segment 2 bases; nucleotides outside the gene matches: 10. DNA of the CDR3: TGTGCCAGTAGTGGTGGGACAGGGAAAACAGCCTACGAGCAGTACTTC. It yields the protein CASSGGTGKTAYEQYF.

This CDR3 is CASRTPGTSGDIQYF. In DNA, the CDR3 is TGTGCCAGCAGAACTCCCGGGACTAGCGGTGACATTCAGTACTTC. The genes are TRBV6-5 and TRBJ2-4; 11 bases are a match to TRBD2. The ends lost 6 bases at V and 8 bases at J; junction bases unmatched: 9. The CDR3 extends over 15 amino acids. Germline V CDR1 and CDR2: MNHEY, SVGAGI.

The chain carries TRBV19 and TRBJ2-3; D not resolved. Germline CDR1 is LNHDA and CDR2 is SQIVND (reference sequence). This CDR3 has 12 amino acids. Trimming left V 6 bases short and J 2 bases short, with 6 bases between. DNA for the CDR3: TGTGCCAGTAGCACTCACACAGATACGCAGTATTTT. Protein product: CASSTHTDTQYF.

This chain uses TRBV24-1 with TRBJ2-5; D ambiguous. V lost 4 bases, J lost 7 bases, and 9 bases lay in between. Looked up from germline, CDR1 is KGHDR and CDR2 is SFDVKD. The length of the CDR3 is 12 residues. The CDR3, as DNA: TGTGCCACCAGTGAACACAAGTGGACCCAGTACTTC. Protein product: CATSEHKWTQYF.

The chain couples TRBV11-2 to TRBJ2-3, with D unresolved. Trimming removed 1 base at V and 2 bases at J, with 7 bases between. The CDR3 is made up of 14 amino acids. Germline lookup yields CDR1 SGHAT and CDR2 FQNNGV. CDR3 protein: CASSLVGHTDTQYF. In DNA, the CDR3 is TGTGCCAGCAGCTTAGTGGGTCACACAGATACGCAGTATTTT.

The rearrangement joins TRBV28 to TRBJ2-5, with D perhaps being TRBD1 or TRBD2 (5 bases each). The CDR3 length is 15 residues. Germline V gives CDR1 MDHEN, CDR2 SYDVKM. V was shortened by 2 bases and J by 1 base, with 11 bases between the two germline ends. The CDR3, as DNA: TGTGCCAGCAGTTTAGGGCCGGGGACCCAAGAGACCCAGTACTTC. It yields the protein CASSLGPGTQETQYF. Drawing the rest from reference TRBV28 and TRBJ2-5, the complete variable domain is DVKVTQSSRYLVKRTGEKVFLECVQDMDHENMFWYRQDPGLGLRLIYFSYDVKMKEKGDIPEGYSVSREKKERFSLILESASTNQTSMYLCASSLGPGTQETQYFGPGTRLLVL.

The V and J genes are TRBV25-1 and TRBJ1-1; 7 positions agree with TRBD1. The V segment lost 8 bases and the J segment 4 bases; nucleotides outside the gene matches: 10. The V gene's germline CDR1 is MGHDK and CDR2 SYGVNS. The CDR3 has 14 residues. The CDR3 coding sequence is TGTGCCAGCGGGAGGGACAGCTCAGCCACTGAAGCTTTCTTT. Translated, it gives CASGRDSSATEAFF. The full variable domain, in which reference TRBV25-1 and TRBJ1-1 provide the parts outside the CDR3, is EADIYQTPRYLVIGTGKKITLECSQTMGHDKMYWYQQDPGMELHLIHYSYGVNSTEKGDLSSESTVSRIRTEHFPLTLESARPSHTSQYLCASGRDSSATEAFFGQGTRLTVV.

V gene TRBV7-3 combines with J gene TRBJ2-1; TRBD2 might be the D (6 bases). The CDR3 length is 15 residues. V was trimmed by 4 bases and J by 8 bases, leaving 18 bases between them. The germline V gene has CDR1 SGHTA and CDR2 FQGTGA. The CDR3 loop is CASSSAGPSSDEQFF. DNA of the CDR3: TGTGCCAGCAGCTCGGCGGGACCGTCCTCGGATGAGCAGTTCTTC.

The gene calls are TRBV6-2 or TRBV6-3 and TRBJ2-7, with D possibly being TRBD1 or TRBD2 (5 bases each). The CDR3 totals 14 residues. V gave up 2 bases and J gave up 3 bases, with 11 bases separating them. Germline V lookup: CDR1 MNHEY, CDR2 SVGEGT. The CDR3 here is CASSYPGRVYEQYF. The CDR3 DNA reads TGTGCCAGCAGTTACCCGGGACGGGTCTACGAGCAGTACTTC.

This clone has only one observation. This chain links TRBV9 with TRBJ2-6, with unresolved D. The CDR3 has 14 amino acids. Germline V gives CDR1 SGDLS, CDR2 YYNGEE. Trimming cost V 4 bases and J 5 bases, with 10 bases left between them. CDR3 coding DNA: TGTGCCAGCAGCCCAACCCCCAGGGCCAACGTCCTGACTTTC. Translated: CASSPTPRANVLTF.

The chain employs TRBV9 and TRBJ2-1; 11 bases match TRBD2. The CDR3 covers 15 residues. The germline V gene has CDR1 SGDLS and CDR2 YYNGEE. V was clipped by 4 bases and J by 9 bases; unmatched bases: 9. DNA for the CDR3: TGTGCCAGCAGCCCAGGGACTAGCGGAGTCGGTGAGCAGTTCTTC. Protein: CASSPGTSGVGEQFF.

The chain couples TRBV7-2 to TRBJ2-5; the match to TRBD2 covers 14 bases. Germline CDR1 and CDR2: SGHTA and FQGNSA. This CDR3 region has 17 residues. The ends lost 5 bases at V and 7 bases at J; junction bases unmatched: 12. The DNA for the CDR3 is TGTGCCAGCAGCCTGGGACTAGCGGGAGCCGCCTCAGGGACCCAGTACTTC. Translated: CASSLGLAGAASGTQYF.